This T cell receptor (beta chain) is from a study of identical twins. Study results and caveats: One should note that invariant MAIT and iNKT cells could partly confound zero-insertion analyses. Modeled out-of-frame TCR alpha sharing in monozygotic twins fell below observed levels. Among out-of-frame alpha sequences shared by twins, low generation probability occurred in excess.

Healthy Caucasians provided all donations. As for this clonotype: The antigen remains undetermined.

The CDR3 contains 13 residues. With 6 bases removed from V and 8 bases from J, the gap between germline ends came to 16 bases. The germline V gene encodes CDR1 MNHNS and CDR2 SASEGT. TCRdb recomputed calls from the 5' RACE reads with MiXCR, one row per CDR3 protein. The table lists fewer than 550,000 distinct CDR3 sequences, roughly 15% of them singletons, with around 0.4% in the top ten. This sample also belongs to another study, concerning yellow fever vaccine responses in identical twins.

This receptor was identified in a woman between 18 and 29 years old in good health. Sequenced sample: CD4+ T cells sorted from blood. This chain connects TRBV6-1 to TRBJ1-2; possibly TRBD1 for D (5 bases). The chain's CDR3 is CASRGTVTRGYTF. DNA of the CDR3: TGTGCCAGCAGAGGGACCGTAACGAGGGGCTACACCTTC.